This entry concerns a single T cell receptor (beta chain). This record belongs to a study of blood T cell repertoires in COVID-19. Study as a whole: Samples taken during acute and convalescent COVID-19 were collected in the United States, Italy and Spain.

How the authors handled the data: Amplification with reference gene primers provided the estimates of nucleated cell counts. Data came from immunoSEQ multiplex PCR; TCRdb stores just in-frame clones and leaves some out. The D gene and trimming were derived from the DNA, and the V and J assignments and clone size from that table. The sample records roughly 110,000 clones, over 65% being singletons. The sequencing sample was made of peripheral blood. The TCR was taken from a man at least 80 years old with COVID-19, enrolled during active disease.

CDR3 sequence: CASSFEASESRSYEQYF. As DNA, the CDR3 is TGTGCCAGCAGCTTTGAGGCTAGCGAGAGTAGGTCCTACGAGCAGTACTTC. V usage is TRBV7-8 and J usage is TRBJ2-7; possible D gene TRBD2, 6 bases. The ends were cut back, 3 bases at V and 1 base at J, with 19 bases in the middle. Germline V gene lookup returns CDR1 SGHVS and CDR2 FQNEAQ. The CDR3 totals 17 residues.